Following are 21 T cell receptor beta chains from one sample sequenced in a study of blood T cells in healthy people across ages. Through a sample-barcoded 5' primer and a J-beta primer mix, a second PCR was run for roughly 6 to 11 cycles. MiXCR, applied by TCRdb to the 5' RACE reads, yields one record per CDR3 protein. The data hold 550,000 to 800,000 distinct CDR3 sequences, with around 32% observed a single time. Sequencing was done on a sample of blood. The receptors come from an elderly woman in good health.

This clonotype has a count of ten or more. This CDR3 reads CAISEEGATNYGYTF. CDR3 bases: TGTGCCATCAGTGAGGAGGGGGCCACTAACTATGGCTACACCTTC. The V and J genes are TRBV10-3 and TRBJ1-2; 7 bases map to TRBD1. This CDR3 comprises 15 residues. Unmatched junction bases numbered 3, after V lost 2 bases and J lost 0 bases. The germline V gene has CDR1 ENHRY and CDR2 SYGVKD.

In this sample, this clonotype turned up many times. This chain links TRBV6-2 or TRBV6-3 with TRBJ2-3, with 7 bases matching TRBD2. The CDR3 has 12 amino acids. The V segment lost 7 bases and the J segment 7 bases; nucleotides outside the gene matches: 5. Germline V gene data show CDR1 as MNHEY and CDR2 as SVGEGT. The CDR3 loop is CASTKAGYTQYF. CDR3 nucleotides: TGTGCCAGCACCAAAGCGGGGTATACGCAGTATTTT.

In the case of this clonotype: A read error may explain this, as a much larger clone is one base away. The V gene is TRBV12-3 or TRBV12-4, the J gene TRBJ2-4; TRBD1 agrees at 11 bases. TRBJ2-5 explains the end of the DNA better; the J call may be wrong. This CDR3 region has 15 residues. For the CDR3, the DNA is TGTGCCTGCAGTAGGGGACAGGGGGTCGTAGAGACCCAGTACTTC. It yields the protein CACSRGQGVVETQYF.

This clonotype occurred many times. The rearrangement links TRBV11-2 to TRBJ2-1; TRBD2 matches at 12 bases. Germline values: CDR1 SGHAT, CDR2 FQNNGV. J gave up 0 bases and V 5 bases, and 5 bases lay outside the gene matches. This CDR3 has 17 amino acids. CDR3 DNA sequence: TGTGCCAGCAGCACGCGACTAGCGGGGGACTCCTACAATGAGCAGTTCTTC. As protein: CASSTRLAGDSYNEQFF.

This clonotype was detected many times. The rearrangement uses TRBV3-1 and TRBJ2-5, with 8 bases that match TRBD1. The CDR3 is 15 amino acids. The V segment lost 1 base and the J segment 1 base; nucleotides outside the gene matches: 2. CDR1 and CDR2 from the germline V gene are LGHDT and YNNKEL (reference sequence). CDR3 in amino acids: CASSQGDRIQETQYF. The CDR3 DNA reads as TGTGCCAGCAGCCAAGGGGACAGGATCCAAGAGACCCAGTACTTC.

The rearrangement uses TRBV15 and TRBJ1-4, with D hard to call. Trimming stripped 0 bases from V and 8 bases from J, with 10 bases between. Germline loops: CDR1 LNHNV, CDR2 YYDKDF (reference sequence). The CDR3 consists of 14 residues. CDR3 nucleotides: TGTGCCACCAGCAGAGATCTCAACGGCGAAAAACTGTTTTTT. Amino acid sequence: CATSRDLNGEKLFF.

There are a few counts of this clonotype. Just one base apart from a much larger clone, this may be a read error. CDR3 protein: CASSRSSYNEQYF. The CDR3 coding sequence is TGTGCCAGCAGTAGGAGCTCCTACAATGAGCAGTACTTC. The chain combines TRBV6-5 with TRBJ2-1; D not certain. The DNA end is a closer match to TRBJ2-7, so the J assignment may be wrong. The CDR3 has 13 residues. Germline CDR1 and CDR2: MNHEY and SVGAGI.

There are a few counts of this clonotype. This sequence joins TRBV19 and TRBJ2-7; 12 nucleotides line up with TRBD2. With V trimmed by 4 bases and J by 4 bases, 8 bases remained unmatched. Per the germline V gene, CDR1 is LNHDA and CDR2 is SQIVND (reference sequence). This CDR3 contains 16 residues. In DNA, the CDR3 is TGTGCCAGTAGTAGGTCTAGCGGGGGGGCCGAATACGAGCAGTACTTC. Protein sequence: CASSRSSGGAEYEQYF.

The V and J genes are TRBV7-9 and TRBJ2-1; D might be TRBD2 (5 bases). Trimming shortened V by 1 base and J by 0 bases, and 10 bases separated the two germline ends. This CDR3 spans 16 amino acids. Germline V lookup: CDR1 SEHNR, CDR2 FQNEAQ (reference sequence). CDR3 nucleotide sequence: TGTGCCAGCAGCTTAGAAGTCGGGATCTCCTACAATGAGCAGTTCTTC. Its translation is CASSLEVGISYNEQFF. Based on the CDR3 plus reference TRBV7-9 and TRBJ2-1, the full variable domain is DTGVSQNPRHKITKRGQNVTFRCDPISEHNRLYWYRQTLGQGPEFLTYFQNEAQLEKSRLLSDRFSAERPKGSFSTLEIQRTEQGDSAMYLCASSLEVGISYNEQFFGPGTRLTVL.

This clonotype was detected a few times. The rearrangement uses TRBV6-1 and TRBJ2-3; D possibly corresponds to TRBD2 (5 bases). Per germline, CDR1 MNHNS and CDR2 SASEGT. V was trimmed by 8 bases and J by 3 bases, leaving 39 bases between them. This CDR3 contains 22 residues. The CDR3 loop reads CASGVVLSGSLGLRRPTDTQYF. In nucleotides, the CDR3 is TGTGCCAGCGGGGTTGTGCTTTCGGGGTCCTTAGGACTTAGAAGACCTACAGATACGCAGTATTTT.

This clonotype has at least ten counts. The rearrangement links TRBV2 to TRBJ2-7; D is possibly TRBD1 (5 bases). V lost 5 bases, J lost 0 bases, and 11 bases lay in between. The CDR3 length is 14 residues. CDR1 is SNHLY, CDR2 FYNNEI, per germline. This chain's CDR3 is CASSSRETSYEQYF. Written as DNA, the CDR3 is TGTGCCAGCAGTTCCAGGGAAACCTCCTACGAGCAGTACTTC.

The gene calls are TRBV21-1 and TRBJ1-2; no DNA check was done on the table's D call, TRBD1. TRBV21-1 is deemed a pseudogene. The CDR3 is 14 residues long. The CDR3 sequence is CASLRQGVPRGYTF. CDR3 in DNA: TGTGCCAGCCTTCGGCAGGGGGTCCCGCGGGGCTACACCTTC.

Turning to this clonotype: A read error may be the cause here, since a much bigger clone is one base away. The chain combines TRBV6-6 with TRBJ1-2, with no clear D. V was trimmed by 6 bases and J by 4 bases, leaving 6 bases between them. CDR3 length: 11 residues. Per the germline V gene, CDR1 is MNHNY and CDR2 is SVGAGI (reference sequence). CDR3 sequence (DNA): TGTGCCAGCAGCCAAACCTATGGCTACACCTTC. Protein sequence: CASSQTYGYTF.

Note on this clonotype: A much bigger clone sits one base away, suggesting this may be a read error. CDR3 sequence: CSAARTGNYGYTF. CDR3 coding DNA: TGCAGTGCTGCCCGGACAGGAAATTATGGCTACACCTTC. The chain recombines TRBV20-1 with TRBJ1-2, with 7 bases matching TRBD1. From germline, CDR1 is DFQATT and CDR2 SNEGSKA (reference sequence). V gave up 5 bases and J gave up 5 bases; unmatched junction bases: 8. The CDR3 is 13 residues long.

This clonotype was seen only a few times. Being one base from a much bigger clone, this may be a read error. The chain joins TRBV20-1 to TRBJ1-2; tentatively, D is TRBD1 (6 bases). The CDR3 runs to 13 residues. Germline V gene sequence: CDR1 DFQATT, CDR2 SNEGSKA (reference sequence). CDR3 bases: TGCGGTGCTATCCTCCCGGGGGCCCGGGGCTACACCTTC. It specifies CGAILPGARGYTF.

The table lists this clonotype with a few counts. The chain joins TRBV30 to TRBJ1-2; D is possibly TRBD1 (5 bases). Trimming shortened V by 0 bases and J by 8 bases, and 10 bases separated the two germline ends. Germline V CDR1 and CDR2: GTSNPN, SVGIG (reference sequence). The CDR3 is made up of 12 amino acids. The CDR3 region is CAWSVRGAGYTF. CDR3 in DNA: TGTGCCTGGAGTGTTAGAGGGGCCGGCTACACCTTC.

Comments on this clonotype: A much larger clone differs by one base, so this may be a read error. V and J are TRBV7-9 and TRBJ2-7; no firm D call. TRBJ2-5 matches the DNA end more closely, so the J call is doubtful. Per the germline V gene, CDR1 is SEHNR and CDR2 is FQNEAQ (reference sequence). This CDR3 is built from 14 residues. CDR3 DNA sequence: TGTGCCAGCAGCTCGAGGACGTCTTCAGGGACCCAGTACTTC. It translates to CASSSRTSSGTQYF.

This clonotype has a handful of counts. This rearrangement joins TRBV18 to TRBJ1-1; D may be TRBD1 (5 bases). Germline CDR1 KGHSH, CDR2 LQKENI. The V end lost 10 bases, the J end lost 0 bases, and 12 bases lay between the germline ends. This CDR3 contains 13 residues. The CDR3 sequence: CANTGGVNTEAFF. In DNA, the CDR3 is TGTGCCAACACCGGGGGGGTGAACACTGAAGCTTTCTTT.

This clonotype was observed a handful of times. V is TRBV21-1 and J is TRBJ1-1; the table gives TRBD1 as D, unverified against the DNA. TRBV21-1 is noted as a pseudogene. The CDR3 loop spans 12 amino acids. The CDR3 spells CASSPFPGDAFF. The CDR3 DNA follows: TGTGCCAGCAGCCCATTCCCCGGGGATGCTTTCTTT.

A remark on this clonotype: A much larger clone differs from this one at a single base, so this may be a read error. The chain combines TRBV21-1 with TRBJ1-2; the D segment call TRBD1 is taken from the table without a DNA check. TRBV21-1 is a pseudogene segment. The length of the CDR3 is 14 residues. CDR3: CASSKEQGNYGYTF. The CDR3 DNA reads TGTGCCAGCAGCAAAGAACAGGGGAACTATGGCTACACCTTC.

This clonotype was recorded at least ten times. The genes are TRBV7-2 and TRBJ2-7; D remains ambiguous. The ends were cut back, 7 bases at V and 4 bases at J, with 17 bases in the middle. The CDR3 sequence is 14 residues long. In germline, CDR1 is SGHTA, CDR2 FQGNSA. CDR3 region: CASTPGFETYEQYF. CDR3 nucleotide sequence: TGTGCCAGCACCCCGGGTTTCGAAACTTACGAGCAGTACTTC.